This T cell receptor (beta chain) was obtained from a study of breast tumors, draining lymph nodes, adjacent tissues. This clonotype was observed many times. What it recognizes is unknown. A single record per CDR3 protein comes from TCRdb applying MiXCR to the multiplex PCR reads. The repertoire holds fewer than 7,500 distinct CDR3 sequences, with 43% as singletons. Study-level results: Compared with lymph nodes, tumors were less diverse; compared with nontumor tissue, more. Data fit most tumor T cells coming from lymph node, expanding in tumor. The lymph node origin of tumor T cells was framed as consistent with a hypothesis, not demonstrated. Luminal-like breast cancer showed significantly greater tumor-nontumor repertoire similarity than basal-like breast cancer did.

CDR1 and CDR2 (germline): SNHLY, FYNNEI. V dropped 4 bases and J dropped 8 bases, with 9 bases sitting between them. The CDR3 has 12 residues. This receptor was identified in a female donor with breast cancer. Some clones in this sample may be carry-over from other donors' samples. This chain connects TRBV2 to TRBJ1-5, with TRBD1 as a possible D gene (5 bases). The sequencing input was tumor-adjacent breast tissue. The CDR3 DNA sequence: TGTGCCAGCAGTGTGACAGAGGAGCCCCAGCATTTT. As protein: CASSVTEEPQHF.